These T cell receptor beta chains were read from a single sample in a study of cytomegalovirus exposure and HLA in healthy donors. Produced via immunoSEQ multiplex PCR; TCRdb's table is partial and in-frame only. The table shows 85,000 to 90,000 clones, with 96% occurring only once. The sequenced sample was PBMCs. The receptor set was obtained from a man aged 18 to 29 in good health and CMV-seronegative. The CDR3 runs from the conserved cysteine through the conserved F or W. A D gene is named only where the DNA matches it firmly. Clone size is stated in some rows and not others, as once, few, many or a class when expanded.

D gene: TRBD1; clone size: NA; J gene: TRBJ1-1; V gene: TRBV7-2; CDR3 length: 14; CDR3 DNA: TGTGCCAGCAGCTTAGCGGGACAGAGCACTGAAGCTTTCTTT; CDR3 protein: CASSLAGQSTEAFF
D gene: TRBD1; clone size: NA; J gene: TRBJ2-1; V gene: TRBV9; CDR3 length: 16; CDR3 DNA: TGTGCCAGCAGCGTAGGCCCGGGACAGGGGGAACATGAGCAGTTCTTC; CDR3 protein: CASSVGPGQGEHEQFF
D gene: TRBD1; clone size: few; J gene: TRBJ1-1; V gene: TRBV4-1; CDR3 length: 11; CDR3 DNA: TGCGCCAGCGCGACAGGGGCTGAAGCTTTCTTT; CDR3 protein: CASATGAEAFF
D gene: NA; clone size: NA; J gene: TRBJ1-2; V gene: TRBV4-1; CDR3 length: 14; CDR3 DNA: TGCGCCAGCAGCCAAGTAGGGAGAAACTATGGCTACACCTTC; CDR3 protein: CASSQVGRNYGYTF
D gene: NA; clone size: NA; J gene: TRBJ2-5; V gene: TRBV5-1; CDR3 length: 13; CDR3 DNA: TGCGCCAGCAGCTTGAGAGGTCAAGAGACCCAGTACTTC; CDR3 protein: CASSLRGQETQYF
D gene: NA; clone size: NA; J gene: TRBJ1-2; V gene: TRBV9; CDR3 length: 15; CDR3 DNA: TGTGCCAGCAGCAAAAGTGCGGGGGCGAGCTATGGCTACACCTTC; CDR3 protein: CASSKSAGASYGYTF
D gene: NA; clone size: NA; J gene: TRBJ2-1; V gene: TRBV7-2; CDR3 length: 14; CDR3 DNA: TGTGCCAGCAGCTTTGGGACACCCGCCGGTGAGCAGTTCTTC; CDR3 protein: CASSFGTPAGEQFF
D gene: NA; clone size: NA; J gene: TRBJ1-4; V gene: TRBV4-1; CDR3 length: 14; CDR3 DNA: TGCGCCAGCAGCTTACGGACGGGGGGGGAAAAACTGTTTTTT; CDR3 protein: CASSLRTGGEKLFF
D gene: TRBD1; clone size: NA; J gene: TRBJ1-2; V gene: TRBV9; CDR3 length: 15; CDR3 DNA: TGTGCCAGCAGCAGACGACAGGGCGGTGGCTATGGCTACACCTTC; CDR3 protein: CASSRRQGGGYGYTF
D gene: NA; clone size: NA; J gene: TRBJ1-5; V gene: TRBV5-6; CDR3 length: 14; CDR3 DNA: TGTGCCAGCAGCTCGACAGGACTCAATCAGCCCCAGCATTTT; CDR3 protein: CASSSTGLNQPQHF
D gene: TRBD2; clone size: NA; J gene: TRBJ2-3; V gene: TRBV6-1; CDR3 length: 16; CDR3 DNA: TGTGCCAGCAGTGAAGCAAGTAGCGGGAGCATAAATACGCAGTATTTT; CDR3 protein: CASSEASSGSINTQYF
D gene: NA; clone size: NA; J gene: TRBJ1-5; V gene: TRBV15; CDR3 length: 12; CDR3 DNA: TGTGCCACCCAGGGAACTAATCAGCCCCAGCATTTT; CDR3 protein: CATQGTNQPQHF
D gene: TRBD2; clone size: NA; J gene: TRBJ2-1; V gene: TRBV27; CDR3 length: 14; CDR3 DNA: TGTGCCACCAGTGCGGGGGGGCAATACAATGAGCAGTTCTTC; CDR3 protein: CATSAGGQYNEQFF
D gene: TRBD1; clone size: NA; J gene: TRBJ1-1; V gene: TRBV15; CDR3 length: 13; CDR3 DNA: TGTGCCACCAGCAGAACCGGGACAGGAGCAGCTTTCTTT; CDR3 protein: CATSRTGTGAAFF
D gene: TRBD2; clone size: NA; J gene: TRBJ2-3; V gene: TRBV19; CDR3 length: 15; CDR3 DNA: TGTGCCAGTAGGGTAACTAGCGGGAGCACAGATACGCAGTATTTT; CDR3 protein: CASRVTSGSTDTQYF
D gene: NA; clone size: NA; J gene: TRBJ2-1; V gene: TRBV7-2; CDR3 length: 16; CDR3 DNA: TGTGCCAGCAGCTTAAGTTCGGGAGAGGGTCGCAATGAGCAGTTCTTC; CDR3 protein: CASSLSSGEGRNEQFF
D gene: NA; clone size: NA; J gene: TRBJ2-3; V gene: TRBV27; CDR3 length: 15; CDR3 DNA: TGTGCCAGCAGTTCACGGTGGGGCCACACAGATACGCAGTATTTT; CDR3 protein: CASSSRWGHTDTQYF
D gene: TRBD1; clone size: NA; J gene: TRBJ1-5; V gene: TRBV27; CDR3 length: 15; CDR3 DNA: TGTGCCAGCAGTTTTGGGACAGGGGGCAATCAGCCCCAGCATTTT; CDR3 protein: CASSFGTGGNQPQHF
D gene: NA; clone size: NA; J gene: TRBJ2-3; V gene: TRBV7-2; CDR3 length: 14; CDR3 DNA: TGTGCCAGCAGCTCCGGGATCGGCACAGATACGCAGTATTTT; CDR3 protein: CASSSGIGTDTQYF
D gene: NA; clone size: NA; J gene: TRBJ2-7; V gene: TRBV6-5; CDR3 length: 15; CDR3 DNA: TGTGCCAGCAGTCCATATGTGGGGGCGGGCAACGAGCAGTACTTC; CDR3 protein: CASSPYVGAGNEQYF
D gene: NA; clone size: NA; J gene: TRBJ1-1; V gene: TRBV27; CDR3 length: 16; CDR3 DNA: TGTGCCAGCAGTTTATCGGGCAGTTACATGAACACTGAAGCTTTCTTT; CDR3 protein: CASSLSGSYMNTEAFF
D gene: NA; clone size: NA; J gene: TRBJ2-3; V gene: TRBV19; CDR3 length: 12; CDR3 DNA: TGTGCCAGTAATGGCGCACAGGGTCCGCAGTATTTT; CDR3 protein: CASNGAQGPQYF